The 11 T cell receptor beta chains reported below all come from one sample, sequenced in a study of T-cell reconstitution after alpha-beta-depleted transplantation in children. Construction of the TCRbeta library involved unique molecular identifiers. TCRdb processed the PCR reads anew with MiXCR; each CDR3 protein has one entry. The sample includes some 500,000 distinct CDR3 sequences, less than 35% of them seen just once. The starting material was PBMCs from the stem cell graft donor, obtained from the stem cell graft. The receptor set was obtained from a human donor who donated a stem cell graft to a child with aplastic anemia.

The chain is built from TRBV20-1 and TRBJ2-7, with a possible D match to TRBD1 (6 bases). V was trimmed by 6 bases and J by 1 base, leaving 10 bases between them. Germline CDR1 is DFQATT and CDR2 is SNEGSKA (reference sequence). The CDR3 is 12 amino acids. CDR3 in DNA: TGCAGTGCAAAGGACAGTTCCTACGAGCAGTACGTC. It translates to CSAKDSSYEQYV.

This clonotype has at least ten counts. V gene TRBV20-1 combines with J gene TRBJ2-1; D not certain. This CDR3 has 14 residues. Trimming shortened V by 6 bases and J by 4 bases, and 16 bases separated the two germline ends. CDR1 DFQATT and CDR2 SNEGSKA come from the germline V gene (reference sequence). The chain's CDR3 is CSATFDSSYNEQFF. The CDR3 coding sequence is TGCAGTGCCACATTTGACTCCTCTTACAATGAGCAGTTCTTC.

This chain connects TRBV12-3 or TRBV12-4 to TRBJ1-4; perhaps TRBD1 as D (5 bases). Trimming stripped 6 bases from V and 3 bases from J, with 11 bases between. The length of the CDR3 is 14 residues. The CDR3 region has the DNA TGTGCCAGCAGCCCACAGGCGGCTAATGAAAAACTGTTTTTT. Residues: CASSPQAANEKLFF.

There are a few counts of this clonotype. The V gene is TRBV29-1, the J gene TRBJ2-2, with TRBD2 as a possible D gene (6 bases). The CDR3 is 15 residues long. The V and J ends lost 6 bases and 7 bases respectively, with 21 bases between them. Looked up from germline, CDR1 is SQVTM and CDR2 is ANQGSEA. The CDR3, as DNA: TGCAGCGTCGAAAAAGGCGGAGGGCGGGGCGGGGAGCTGTTTTTT. As protein: CSVEKGGGRGGELFF.

The CDR3 spells CASSLAPGLAGADEQFF. The CDR3 bases are TGTGCCAGCAGCTTAGCCCCGGGACTAGCGGGTGCGGATGAGCAGTTCTTC. The rearrangement joins TRBV7-2 to TRBJ2-1; 12 positions match TRBD2. The CDR3 is 17 residues long. Germline V gene sequence: CDR1 SGHTA, CDR2 FQGNSA. V shed 0 bases and J 8 bases; nucleotides not matched to a gene: 8.

The chain recombines TRBV12-3 or TRBV12-4 with TRBJ2-1; 13 bases align to TRBD2. The CDR3 totals 15 residues. V lost 6 bases and J lost 5; bases outside the gene matches: 4. The CDR3 is CASRVLAGGNNEQFF. DNA of the CDR3: TGTGCCAGCAGGGTACTAGCGGGAGGGAACAATGAGCAGTTCTTC.

At least ten counts were recorded for this clonotype. The chain has TRBV29-1 and TRBJ1-1; D call uncertain. There are 12 residues in the CDR3. Germline lookup yields CDR1 SQVTM and CDR2 ANQGSEA. Between the trimmed V and J ends, which lost 1 base and 8 bases, there was a span of 11 bases. DNA for the CDR3: TGCAGCGTTGAAGTAACTAACAGCGAAGCTTTCTTT. Amino acids: CSVEVTNSEAFF. Supplemented by reference TRBV29-1 and TRBJ1-1, the full variable domain reads SAVISQKPSRDICQRGTSLTIQCQVDSQVTMMFWYRQQPGQSLTLIATANQGSEATYESGFVIDKFPISRPNLTFSTLTVSNMSPEDSSIYLCSVEVTNSEAFFGQGTRLTVV.

This clonotype was counted at least ten times. This sequence joins TRBV7-9 and TRBJ1-5; weak D call: TRBD1 (6 bases). The CDR3 covers 15 residues. V was trimmed by 4 bases and J by 2 bases, leaving 12 bases between them. Germline assignment: CDR1 SEHNR and CDR2 FQNEAQ (reference sequence). The CDR3 DNA reads TGTGCCAGCAGCTCACAGGGACACCGCAATCAGCCCCAGCATTTT. Its translation is CASSSQGHRNQPQHF.

There are a few counts of this clonotype. J is TRBJ2-7 and V is TRBV29-1; 10 bases map to TRBD2. The V gene end was trimmed by 4 bases and the J gene end by 3 bases; junction bases not matched to a gene: 6. Germline-derived CDR1 and CDR2 are SQVTM and ANQGSEA. This CDR3 spans 14 amino acids. The CDR3: CSVVLAGRNYEQYF. The CDR3, as DNA: TGCAGCGTTGTACTAGCGGGACGAAACTACGAGCAGTACTTC.

This clonotype was picked up many times. V is TRBV25-1 and J is TRBJ1-1; D gene unclear. The V gene lost 5 bases and the J gene lost 5 bases, with 9 bases spanning the gap. The CDR3 sequence is 12 residues long. Germline V lookup: CDR1 MGHDK, CDR2 SYGVNS. CDR3 loop: CASSQSRTEAFF. CDR3 in DNA: TGTGCCAGCAGTCAGAGTCGGACTGAAGCTTTCTTT.

V usage is TRBV5-1 and J usage is TRBJ2-2, with D perhaps matching TRBD1 (6 bases). Germline CDR1 is SGHRS and CDR2 is YFSETQ. The CDR3 loop spans 14 amino acids. Trimming left V 4 bases short and J 2 bases short, with 9 bases between. The CDR3 DNA reads TGCGCCAGCAGCGTGGACAGAAACACCGGGGAGCTGTTTTTT. Its translation is CASSVDRNTGELFF.